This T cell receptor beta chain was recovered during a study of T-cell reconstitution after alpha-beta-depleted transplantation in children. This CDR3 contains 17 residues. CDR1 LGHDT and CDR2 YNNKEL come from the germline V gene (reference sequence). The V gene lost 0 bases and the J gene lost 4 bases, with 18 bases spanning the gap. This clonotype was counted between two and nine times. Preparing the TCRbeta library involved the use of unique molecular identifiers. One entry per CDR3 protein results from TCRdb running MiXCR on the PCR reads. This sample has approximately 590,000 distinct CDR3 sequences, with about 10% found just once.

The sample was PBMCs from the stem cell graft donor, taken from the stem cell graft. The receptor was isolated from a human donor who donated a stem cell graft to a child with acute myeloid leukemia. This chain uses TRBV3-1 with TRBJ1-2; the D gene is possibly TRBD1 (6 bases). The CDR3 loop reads CASSQDPYRVEPYGYTF. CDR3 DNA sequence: TGTGCCAGCAGCCAAGATCCCTACAGGGTCGAACCCTATGGCTACACCTTC.